This TCR beta chain was recovered during a study of blood T cell repertoires in COVID-19. Overall study context: Collection of acute and convalescent COVID-19 samples took place in the United States, Italy and Spain. Sources were T cells, B-cell-depleted T cells, or PBMCs; the material itself was cDNA or gDNA.

The CDR3 loop spans 14 amino acids. Germline V gives CDR1 LNHDA, CDR2 SQIVND (reference sequence). V lost 7 bases, J lost 3 bases, and 12 bases lay in between. Per the study methods: How many nucleated cells were present was estimated from reference gene primer amplification. Assay used: immunoSEQ multiplex PCR; TCRdb lists only in-frame clones, some missing. The V and J calls and the clone size are those of that table, but D and trimming were determined from the DNA. The table records roughly 320,000 clones, around 87% of them present only once. Sequencing was carried out using peripheral blood. The source is a man between 65 and 79 years old with acute or convalescent COVID-19. This rearrangement joins TRBV19 to TRBJ1-4; tentatively, D is TRBD1 (5 bases). CDR3 DNA sequence: TGTGCCAGTACCTACGGGGGACCTAATGAAAAACTGTTTTTT. Translated, it gives CASTYGGPNEKLFF.